These 24 T cell receptor beta chains were sequenced from one sample in a study of T-cell reconstitution after alpha-beta-depleted transplantation in children (dated by TCRdb to the mid-2010s). The protocol used for the library was PCR. The reads were generated on an Illumina HiSeq 2500. Molecular barcoding was employed in the preparation of TCR libraries, with unique molecular identifiers being used to normalize TCRbeta repertoire quantification. In-frame beta chains were kept once TCRdb had trimmed the public reads at Q25 with fastp and called clones with MiXCR. Entries are consolidated by CDR3 protein sequence, retaining the most common genes and DNA. The sample profile shows hundreds of thousands of distinct CDR3 sequences; about 25% of them were found once. The ten largest clones take up 2.6% of the sample. Taken with the paper, the label for treatment or condition translates to: allogeneic hematopoietic cell transplantation with graft depleted of TCRalphabeta T cells and CD19 B cells.

The starting material was PBMCs, obtained before TCRalphabeta/CD19-depleted stem cell transplant. The receptors originated from a girl aged 2 to 10 with Fanconi anemia, due to receive a stem cell transplant.

This clonotype has at least ten counts. The rearrangement uses TRBV5-1 and TRBJ2-4; 9 bases match TRBD1. The CDR3 spans 14 residues. V dropped 9 bases and J dropped 8; count of bases not matched to a gene: 12. CDR1 and CDR2 (germline): SGHRS, YFSETQ. Written as DNA, the CDR3 is TGCGCCACCGCAATGGGACAGGGTGAAGACATTCAGTACTTC. This encodes CATAMGQGEDIQYF.

The rearrangement joins TRBV20-1 to TRBJ2-3; possibly TRBD2 for D (6 bases). Germline CDR1 DFQATT, CDR2 SNEGSKA (reference sequence). V lost 2 bases, J lost 6 bases, and 12 bases lay in between. The CDR3 extends over 13 amino acids. This CDR3 reads CSARLGLTDTQYF. The CDR3 nucleotides read TGCAGTGCTAGACTTGGACTAACCGATACGCAGTATTTT.

The sample holds many counts of this clonotype. The genes are TRBV7-9 and TRBJ2-1; the match to TRBD2 covers 11 bases. The CDR3 is made up of 15 amino acids. With 4 bases clipped from V and 2 bases from J, the junction kept 1 base outside the gene matches. Per germline, CDR1 SEHNR and CDR2 FQNEAQ (reference sequence). CDR3 loop: CASSSLAGAYNEQFF. CDR3 bases: TGTGCCAGCAGCTCACTAGCGGGAGCCTACAATGAGCAGTTCTTC.

This clonotype was seen many times. CDR3 sequence (DNA): TGCGCCAGCAGCCCCATTACAGGGAGCAATCAGCCCCAGCATTTT. Translation gives CASSPITGSNQPQHF. The chain joins TRBV5-1 to TRBJ1-5; perhaps TRBD1 as D (6 bases). In germline, CDR1 is SGHRS, CDR2 YFSETQ. This CDR3 is 15 amino acids long. Between the trimmed V and J ends, which lost 4 bases and 1 base, there was a span of 12 bases.

Ten or more counts support this clonotype. This chain joins TRBV29-1 and TRBJ2-1; the match to TRBD1 covers 10 bases. Germline loops: CDR1 SQVTM, CDR2 ANQGSEA. J lost 4 bases, V lost 6 bases, and 6 bases had no gene match. This CDR3 has 14 amino acids. This CDR3 is CSVERDRGYNEQFF. CDR3 DNA: TGCAGCGTCGAACGGGACAGGGGTTACAATGAGCAGTTCTTC.

The chain couples TRBV29-1 to TRBJ2-7; D may be TRBD1 (5 bases). The CDR3 totals 13 residues. Germline CDR1 and CDR2: SQVTM and ANQGSEA. Between the trimmed V and J ends, which lost 4 bases and 4 bases, there was a span of 14 bases. This CDR3 reads CSVVSRKGYEQYF. The CDR3 coding sequence is TGCAGCGTTGTGTCCCGAAAGGGGTACGAGCAGTACTTC.

The chain uses TRBV29-1 and TRBJ1-4, with 8 bases matching TRBD1. The CDR3 consists of 13 residues. CDR1 is SQVTM and CDR2 is ANQGSEA in the germline V gene. Trimming removed 6 bases from V and 8 bases from J; junction bases left unmatched: 8. The DNA for the CDR3 is TGCAGCGTCAAAGGACAGGGTGGGGAAAAACTGTTTTTT. It yields the protein CSVKGQGGEKLFF.

The rearrangement links TRBV12-3 or TRBV12-4 to TRBJ2-3; 8 bases are shared with TRBD2. After removal of 8 bases from V and 5 bases from J, the junction contained 12 bases not matched to a gene. The CDR3 has 15 amino acids. The CDR3 spells CASRAGTGGRDTQYF. Written as DNA, the CDR3 is TGTGCCAGCCGTGCAGGAACGGGGGGGCGAGATACGCAGTATTTT.

This clonotype was observed many times. The chain carries TRBV29-1 and TRBJ1-3, with unresolved D. The V gene lost 2 bases and the J gene lost 2 bases, with 10 bases spanning the gap. CDR3 length equals 14 residues. CDR1 and CDR2 from the germline V gene are SQVTM and ANQGSEA. CDR3 sequence reads: CSVERGTAGNTIYF. Here the CDR3 DNA reads TGCAGCGTTGAACGGGGAACGGCTGGAAACACCATATATTTT.

This clonotype has only a few counts. The chain couples TRBV30 to TRBJ2-5; D call uncertain. The length of the CDR3 is 15 residues. CDR1 and CDR2 from the germline V gene are GTSNPN and SVGIG (reference sequence). V was pared by 0 bases and J by 2 bases, with 13 bases between. In nucleotides, the CDR3 is TGTGCCTGGAGTGTACCCACAGCTGTACAAGAGACCCAGTACTTC. It specifies CAWSVPTAVQETQYF.

This clonotype appeared many times. The rearrangement joins TRBV29-1 to TRBJ2-3; 7 positions agree with TRBD2. V was clipped by 6 bases and J by 3 bases; unmatched bases: 6. Germline CDR1 reads SQVTM; CDR2 reads ANQGSEA. This CDR3 comprises 13 residues. The chain's CDR3 is CSVGGGRTDTQYF. The CDR3 DNA follows: TGCAGCGTGGGCGGGGGTCGGACAGATACGCAGTATTTT.

This clonotype was observed at least ten times. The chain recombines TRBV29-1 with TRBJ1-1, with 7 nucleotides matching TRBD1. The V gene end was trimmed by 2 bases and the J gene end by 4 bases; junction bases not matched to a gene: 1. Germline-derived CDR1 and CDR2 are SQVTM and ANQGSEA. CDR3 length equals 12 residues. The CDR3 spells CSVEKGATEAFF. The CDR3 DNA is TGCAGCGTTGAAAAGGGGGCCACTGAAGCTTTCTTT.

This clonotype showed up just a few times. This chain connects TRBV20-1 to TRBJ2-3; 9 bases line up with TRBD2. The CDR3 length is 13 residues. Per germline, CDR1 DFQATT and CDR2 SNEGSKA (reference sequence). V lost 1 base and J lost 4; bases outside the gene matches: 0. The CDR3 here is CSARVAGADTQYF. The CDR3 DNA reads TGCAGTGCTAGAGTAGCGGGGGCAGATACGCAGTATTTT.

The J gene is TRBJ2-1, the V gene TRBV10-2, with 8 bases aligning to TRBD2. The CDR3 is made up of 14 amino acids. The germline CDR1 and CDR2 sequences are WSHSY and SAAADI. Trimming at V came to 7 bases and at J to 5 bases, leaving 7 bases not matched to a gene. The CDR3 DNA is TGCGCCAGCACCAGAGCGGGAGAACACAATGAGCAGTTCTTC. This encodes CASTRAGEHNEQFF.

The chain has TRBV11-1 and TRBJ2-3; tentative D call: TRBD1 (5 bases). V was trimmed by 7 bases and J by 2 bases, leaving 22 bases between them. CDR1 SGHAT and CDR2 FQDESV come from the germline V gene (reference sequence). The CDR3 totals 17 residues. Written as DNA, the CDR3 is TGTGCCAGCACCCTGCGAGCTGGGGCCCTCTCCACAGATACGCAGTATTTT. As protein: CASTLRAGALSTDTQYF.

This clonotype has only a few counts. In DNA, the CDR3 is TGCAGTGCTAGTTTAAATCTCCAGGCTTTCTATGGCTACACCTTC. Its translation: CSASLNLQAFYGYTF. The V and J genes are TRBV20-1 and TRBJ1-2, with D uncertain. The germline V gene encodes CDR1 DFQATT and CDR2 SNEGSKA (reference sequence). The germline V and J ends were trimmed by 3 bases and 4 bases, with 18 bases remaining between them. The CDR3 consists of 15 residues.

At least ten counts were recorded for this clonotype. The rearrangement joins TRBV29-1 to TRBJ2-7; D is unresolved. Trimming stripped 1 base from V and 0 bases from J, with 4 bases between. This CDR3 contains 12 residues. The germline V gene has CDR1 SQVTM and CDR2 ANQGSEA. The CDR3: CSVEVSSYEQYF. The CDR3 region has the DNA TGCAGCGTTGAAGTCAGCTCCTACGAGCAGTACTTC.

This clonotype was recorded many times. The chain carries TRBV12-3 or TRBV12-4 and TRBJ1-3; D is ambiguous. Trimming stripped 4 bases from V and 0 bases from J, with 7 bases between. The CDR3 is 14 residues long. The CDR3 sequence: CASSSWPSGNTIYF. In nucleotides, the CDR3 is TGTGCCAGCAGTTCCTGGCCCTCTGGAAACACCATATATTTT.

This clonotype was seen ten or more times. The chain links TRBV6-1 to TRBJ2-6; perhaps TRBD2 as D (7 bases). Germline V gene data show CDR1 as MNHNS and CDR2 as SASEGT. Between the trimmed V and J ends, which lost 7 bases and 4 bases, there was a span of 26 bases. The length of the CDR3 is 19 residues. CDR3 nucleotides: TGTGCCAGCATCAAAGGGGGTCTCGGGGGGACCTCAGGGGCCAACGTCCTGACTTTC. It codes for CASIKGGLGGTSGANVLTF.

This clonotype showed up many times. V and J are TRBV12-3 or TRBV12-4 and TRBJ2-7; 8 bases map to TRBD1. V lost 7 bases, J lost 3 bases, and 8 bases stayed unmatched. The CDR3 is 14 residues long. The CDR3 DNA follows: TGTGCCAGCACCCGGACAGGGCTGGACTACGAGCAGTACTTC. This translates into CASTRTGLDYEQYF.

This clonotype was observed many times. The chain couples TRBV29-1 to TRBJ2-7, with D possibly matching TRBD1 (6 bases). The CDR3 sequence is 13 residues long. The V gene lost 4 bases and the J gene lost 1 base, with 11 bases spanning the gap. Germline assignment: CDR1 SQVTM and CDR2 ANQGSEA. In DNA form, the CDR3 reads TGCAGCGTTGGGTCAGGGGCGTCCTACGAGCAGTACTTC. It encodes CSVGSGASYEQYF.

This clonotype was seen just once. The chain links TRBV5-6 to TRBJ2-3; 9 positions match TRBD1. With V trimmed by 5 bases and J by 7 bases, 11 bases remained unmatched. Germline V gives CDR1 SGHDT, CDR2 YYEEEE. The CDR3 extends over 15 amino acids. In nucleotides, the CDR3 is TGTGCCAGCAGTTCAGCCGGGACAGGGTTCAATACGCAGTATTTT. This encodes CASSSAGTGFNTQYF.

This clonotype was observed a few times. J is TRBJ1-1 and V is TRBV6-2 or TRBV6-3; D is unclear. V was pared by 8 bases and J by 1 base, with 11 bases between. The CDR3 covers 13 residues. Germline V gene lookup returns CDR1 MNHEY and CDR2 SVGEGT. DNA for the CDR3: TGTGCCAGCGGCTGGACCACGAACACTGAAGCTTTCTTT. Encoded protein: CASGWTTNTEAFF.

This clonotype was seen repeatedly, ten times or more. The J gene is TRBJ1-1, the V gene TRBV28; D gene uncertain. CDR1 and CDR2 from the germline V gene are MDHEN and SYDVKM. Trimming removed 2 bases from V and 4 bases from J, with 8 bases in between. The CDR3 contains 13 residues. The CDR3 DNA reads TGTGCCAGCAGTTTAGTAGAAAGCACTGAAGCTTTCTTT. It yields the protein CASSLVESTEAFF. Filled out from reference TRBV28 and TRBJ1-1, the complete variable domain reads DVKVTQSSRYLVKRTGEKVFLECVQDMDHENMFWYRQDPGLGLRLIYFSYDVKMKEKGDIPEGYSVSREKKERFSLILESASTNQTSMYLCASSLVESTEAFFGQGTRLTVV.